The 12 T cell receptor beta chains below come from one sample, sequenced in a study of shared clonotypes between healthy human individuals (dated by TCRdb to about 2020). CD8 naive samples were obtained by positive selection for CCR7 among CD45RO-negative cells, yielding a CD45RA+CCR7+ population from which TemRA cells were excluded. The library was produced with the immunoSEQ multiplex PCR assay. TCRdb re-hosts the immuneACCESS table, in-frame sequences only. Its copies lack some clones; in the studies checked, an unresolved V gene accounts for under half of them, and the cause for the rest is not known. The table for this sample lists about 870,000 clones; about 92% of them were counted only once. The ten top clones hold more than 20% of the sample. The sequenced material came from naive CD8+ T cells sorted from blood. The meaning of the sample's cell subset or site label: CD45RA+CCR7+. These receptor sequences come from a man between 25 and 39 years old in good health.

This chain joins TRBV4-1 and TRBJ2-3; the D is unclear. CDR1 MGHRA and CDR2 YSYEKL come from the germline V gene. The CDR3 is 14 amino acids. Trimming removed 3 bases from V and 1 base from J, with 8 bases in between. The CDR3 region has the DNA TGCGCCAGCAGCCACGGTCGGCGCACAGATACGCAGTATTTT. Its protein product is CASSHGRRTDTQYF.

V and J are TRBV19 and TRBJ2-1, with 8 positions matching TRBD1. V shed 0 bases and J 2 bases; nucleotides not matched to a gene: 6. CDR1 and CDR2 from the germline V gene are LNHDA and SQIVND (reference sequence). The CDR3 is 17 amino acids. The CDR3 nucleotides are TGTGCCAGTAGTATAGAAATGACAGGGGCGGCCTACAATGAGCAGTTCTTC. Translation gives CASSIEMTGAAYNEQFF.

This chain joins TRBV29-1 and TRBJ2-1, with 7 bases fitting TRBD2. The CDR3 has 11 residues. The J segment lost 5 bases and the V segment lost 7 bases, leaving 2 bases of the junction unmatched. Germline loops: CDR1 SQVTM, CDR2 ANQGSEA. CDR3 sequence reads: CSGLADNEQFF. CDR3 in DNA: TGCAGCGGCCTAGCGGACAATGAGCAGTTCTTC.

The chain joins TRBV7-3 to TRBJ2-1, with 10 bases matching TRBD2. In germline, CDR1 is SGHTA, CDR2 FQGTGA. The CDR3 extends over 17 amino acids. After removal of 3 bases from V and 6 bases from J, the junction contained 11 bases not matched to a gene. CDR3 sequence: CASSFMGLAGVGNEQFF. For the CDR3, the DNA is TGTGCCAGCAGCTTCATGGGTCTAGCGGGAGTAGGCAATGAGCAGTTCTTC.

V and J are TRBV10-1 and TRBJ2-3; D remains unclear. With 4 bases removed from V and 6 bases from J, the gap between germline ends came to 5 bases. The germline gives CDR1 WNHNN, CDR2 SYGVQD (reference sequence). This CDR3 has 11 residues. The CDR3 DNA follows: TGCGCCAGCAGTGCTTTGGATACGCAGTATTTT. It codes for CASSALDTQYF.

The rearrangement joins TRBV10-1 to TRBJ1-1, with D unclear. This CDR3 has 14 amino acids. Per the germline V gene, CDR1 is WNHNN and CDR2 is SYGVQD (reference sequence). V gave up 3 bases and J gave up 0 bases, with 8 bases separating them. CDR3 amino acids: CASSESPMNTEAFF. CDR3 sequence (DNA): TGCGCCAGCAGTGAATCGCCTATGAACACTGAAGCTTTCTTT.

V and J are TRBV7-9 and TRBJ1-2; a possible D gene is TRBD1 (5 bases). The V end lost 4 bases, the J end lost 2 bases, and 23 bases lay between the germline ends. The CDR3 covers 18 residues. Germline values: CDR1 SEHNR, CDR2 FQNEAQ (reference sequence). The DNA of the CDR3 is TGTGCCAGCAGCTCAATTTCCGAGACAGACGATGGGAACTATGGCTACACCTTC. Protein product: CASSSISETDDGNYGYTF.

The CDR3 DNA follows: TGTGCCAGCAGCGTCCCCGGGACTAGCAATCAGGAGACCCAGTACTTC. Translated, it gives CASSVPGTSNQETQYF. The V call is TRBV7-9, the J call TRBJ2-5, with TRBD2 identical over 9 bases. The V segment lost 5 bases and the J segment 5 bases; nucleotides outside the gene matches: 12. The CDR3 sequence is 16 residues long. Germline V gene data show CDR1 as SEHNR and CDR2 as FQNEAQ (reference sequence).

The chain uses TRBV11-2 and TRBJ2-1; no clear D gene. This CDR3 region has 15 residues. Per germline, CDR1 SGHAT and CDR2 FQNNGV. V lost 5 bases to trimming and J lost 4 bases, with 15 bases between them. The CDR3 nucleotides are TGTGCCAGCAGCCGGGCCCTGAGCCCTTACAATGAGCAGTTCTTC. It encodes CASSRALSPYNEQFF.

The CDR3 nucleotides read TGTGCCAGCAGTTTTGCTCCCGGGGAGCTGTTTTTT. This codes for CASSFAPGELFF. This rearrangement joins TRBV28 to TRBJ2-2; D not resolved. CDR1 MDHEN and CDR2 SYDVKM come from the germline V gene. There are 12 residues in the CDR3. V was cut by 3 bases and J by 6 bases, with 5 bases left in between.

The V call is TRBV5-5, the J call TRBJ2-7; D is uncertain. Germline V CDR1 and CDR2: SGHKS, YYEKEE (reference sequence). This CDR3 spans 13 amino acids. With 1 base removed from V and 5 bases from J, the gap between germline ends came to 10 bases. CDR3 sequence reads: CASSLYLGHEQYF. CDR3 DNA: TGTGCCAGCAGCTTGTACCTCGGGCACGAGCAGTACTTC.

The chain combines TRBV27 with TRBJ2-7; 10 nucleotides line up with TRBD2. The germline V gene has CDR1 MNHEY and CDR2 SMNVEV (reference sequence). The junction had 3 bases not matched to a gene; V was cut back by 6 bases and J by 1 base. This CDR3 region has 14 residues. The CDR3 is CASRQLAGSYEQYF. The CDR3 DNA follows: TGTGCCAGCAGACAACTAGCGGGATCCTACGAGCAGTACTTC.